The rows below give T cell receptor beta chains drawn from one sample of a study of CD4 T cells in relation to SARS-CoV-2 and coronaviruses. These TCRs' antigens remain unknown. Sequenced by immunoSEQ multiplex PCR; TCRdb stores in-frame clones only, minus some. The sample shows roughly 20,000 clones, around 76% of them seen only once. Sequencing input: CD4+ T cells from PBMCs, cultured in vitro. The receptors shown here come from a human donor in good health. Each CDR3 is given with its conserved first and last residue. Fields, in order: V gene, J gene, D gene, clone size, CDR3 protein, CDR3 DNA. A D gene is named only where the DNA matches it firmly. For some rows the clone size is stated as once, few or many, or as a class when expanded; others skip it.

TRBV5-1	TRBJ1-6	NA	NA	CASSLLQGSNSPLHF	TGCGCCAGCAGCTTGTTACAGGGATCTAATTCACCCCTCCACTTT
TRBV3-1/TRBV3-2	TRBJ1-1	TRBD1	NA	CASSKSTGVNTEAFF	TGTGCCAGCAGCAAGAGCACAGGGGTGAACACTGAAGCTTTCTTT
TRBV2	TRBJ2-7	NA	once	CASSRAYEQYF	TGTGCCAGCAGTAGGGCCTACGAGCAGTACTTC
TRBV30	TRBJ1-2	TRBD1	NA	CAWTPGQVFFGYTF	TGTGCCTGGACCCCTGGACAGGTCTTTTTTGGCTACACCTTC
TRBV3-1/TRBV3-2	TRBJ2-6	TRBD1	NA	CASSQDITGASGANVLTF	TGTGCCAGCAGCCAAGATATTACAGGGGCCTCTGGGGCCAACGTCCTGACTTTC
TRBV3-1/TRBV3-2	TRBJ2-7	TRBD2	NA	CASSRSTSAAYEQYF	TGTGCCAGCAGCCGATCGACTAGCGCAGCCTACGAGCAGTACTTC
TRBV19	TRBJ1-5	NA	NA	CASRPGGQPQHF	TGTGCCAGTAGGCCGGGCGGTCAGCCCCAGCATTTT
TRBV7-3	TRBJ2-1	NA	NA	CASSQSSNNEQFF	TGTGCCAGCAGCCAATCCTCCAACAATGAGCAGTTCTTC
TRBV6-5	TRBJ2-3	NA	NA	CASSSPRLADTQYF	TGTGCCAGCAGTTCACCCCGACTAGCAGATACGCAGTATTTT
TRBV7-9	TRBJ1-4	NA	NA	CASSPIRGSSAGHEKLFF	TGTGCCAGCAGCCCAATCCGAGGATCCTCCGCCGGGCATGAAAAACTGTTTTTT
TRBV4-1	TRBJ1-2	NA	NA	CASSQGLRGNYGYTF	TGCGCCAGCAGCCAAGGGTTGCGGGGGAACTATGGCTACACCTTC
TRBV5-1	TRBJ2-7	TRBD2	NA	CASSLSSGTSGTYEQYF	TGCGCCAGCAGCTTGTCCTCGGGGACTAGCGGCACCTACGAGCAGTACTTC
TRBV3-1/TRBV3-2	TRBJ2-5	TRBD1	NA	CASSYGTGVPQETQYF	TGTGCCAGCAGCTATGGGACAGGGGTCCCCCAAGAGACCCAGTACTTC
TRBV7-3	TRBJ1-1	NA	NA	CASSLSENTEAFF	TGTGCCAGCAGCTTATCAGAGAACACTGAAGCTTTCTTT
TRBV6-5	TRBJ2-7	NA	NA	CASSYELGPSYEQYF	TGTGCCAGCAGTTATGAGCTGGGGCCTTCCTACGAGCAGTACTTC
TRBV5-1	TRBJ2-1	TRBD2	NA	CASSNWTSRGEQFF	TGCGCCAGCAGCAATTGGACTAGCCGCGGTGAGCAGTTCTTC
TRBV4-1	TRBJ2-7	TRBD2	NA	CASSPETSGRSYEQYF	TGCGCCAGCAGCCCAGAGACTAGCGGGAGGTCCTACGAGCAGTACTTC
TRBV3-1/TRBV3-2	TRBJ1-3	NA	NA	CASSQVPATGSGNTIYF	TGTGCCAGCAGCCAAGTCCCCGCCACTGGATCTGGAAACACCATATATTTT
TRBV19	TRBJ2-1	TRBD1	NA	CASIRTPGQGGRQFF	TGTGCCAGTATTAGAACACCGGGACAGGGAGGAAGACAGTTCTTC
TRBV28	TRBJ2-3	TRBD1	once	CASTIGWDRGDHTQYF	TGTGCCAGCACCATAGGGTGGGACAGGGGGGATCATACGCAGTATTTT
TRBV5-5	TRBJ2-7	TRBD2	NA	CASIFVGGIYEQYF	TGTGCCAGCATTTTTGTCGGGGGGATCTACGAGCAGTACTTC
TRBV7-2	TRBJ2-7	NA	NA	CASSLVGTYEQYF	TGTGCCAGCAGCTTAGTCGGGACCTACGAGCAGTACTTC
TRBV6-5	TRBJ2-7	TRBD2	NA	CASGLAGGGAYEQYF	TGTGCCAGTGGACTAGCGGGAGGGGGGGCCTACGAGCAGTACTTC
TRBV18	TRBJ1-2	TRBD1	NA	CASTTNEQGADGYTF	TGTGCCAGCACGACCAACGAGCAGGGGGCGGATGGCTACACCTTC
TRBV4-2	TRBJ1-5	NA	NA	CASSQEGASAQPQHF	TGTGCCAGCAGCCAAGAGGGGGCGTCGGCTCAGCCCCAGCATTTT
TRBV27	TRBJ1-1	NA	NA	CASSLSALNTEAFF	TGTGCCAGCAGTTTATCGGCCCTGAACACTGAAGCTTTCTTT
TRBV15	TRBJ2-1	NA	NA	CATEATIGYNEQFF	TGTGCCACCGAGGCTACTATTGGCTACAATGAGCAGTTCTTC
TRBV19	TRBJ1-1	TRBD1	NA	CASRVTGGNTEAFF	TGTGCCAGTAGAGTCACAGGGGGGAACACTGAAGCTTTCTTT
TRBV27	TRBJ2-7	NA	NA	CASRSGASYEQYF	TGTGCCAGCAGGAGCGGAGCCTCCTACGAGCAGTACTTC
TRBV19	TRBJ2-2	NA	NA	CASSIHGGMDTGELFF	TGTGCCAGTAGTATTCACGGGGGCATGGACACCGGGGAGCTGTTTTTT
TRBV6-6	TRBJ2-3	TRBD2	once	CAGKREDSTDTQYF	TGTGCCGGTAAGCGGGAGGACTCCACAGATACGCAGTATTTT
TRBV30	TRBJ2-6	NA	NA	CAWRGEAGTPGANVLTF	TGTGCCTGGAGGGGTGAGGCAGGGACTCCTGGGGCCAACGTCCTGACTTTC
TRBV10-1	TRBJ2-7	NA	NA	CASSVWTIGAGNSYEQYF	TGCGCCAGCAGTGTTTGGACAATTGGGGCAGGCAACTCCTACGAGCAGTACTTC
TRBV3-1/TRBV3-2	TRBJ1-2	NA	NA	CASSQVLGGYYTF	TGTGCCAGCAGCCAAGTGCTGGGAGGATACTACACCTTC
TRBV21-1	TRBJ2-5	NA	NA	CASSKAGGQGQETQYF	TGTGCCAGCAGCAAAGCGGGCGGACAGGGCCAGGAGACCCAGTACTTC